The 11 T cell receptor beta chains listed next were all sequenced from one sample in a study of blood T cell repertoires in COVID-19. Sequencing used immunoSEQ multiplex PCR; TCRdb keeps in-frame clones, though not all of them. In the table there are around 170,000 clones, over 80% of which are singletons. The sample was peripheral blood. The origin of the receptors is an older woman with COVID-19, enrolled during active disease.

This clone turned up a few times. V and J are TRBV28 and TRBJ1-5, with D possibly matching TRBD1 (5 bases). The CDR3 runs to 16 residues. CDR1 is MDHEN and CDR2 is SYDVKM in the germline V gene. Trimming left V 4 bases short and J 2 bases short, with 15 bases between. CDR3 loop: CASSWSGRGGNQPQHF. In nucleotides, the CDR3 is TGTGCCAGCAGTTGGTCTGGGAGGGGCGGCAATCAGCCCCAGCATTTT.

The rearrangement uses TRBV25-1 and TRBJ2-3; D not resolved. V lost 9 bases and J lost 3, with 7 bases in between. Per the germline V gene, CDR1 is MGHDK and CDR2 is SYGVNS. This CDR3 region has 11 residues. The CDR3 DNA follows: TGTGCCAGACTGACTACAGATACGCAGTATTTT. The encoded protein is CARLTTDTQYF.

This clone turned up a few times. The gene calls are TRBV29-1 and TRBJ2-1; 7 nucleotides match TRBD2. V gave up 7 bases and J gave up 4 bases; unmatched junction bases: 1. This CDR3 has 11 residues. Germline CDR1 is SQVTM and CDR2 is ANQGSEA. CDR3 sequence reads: CSGEGYNEQFF. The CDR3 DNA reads TGCAGCGGGGAGGGATACAATGAGCAGTTCTTC.

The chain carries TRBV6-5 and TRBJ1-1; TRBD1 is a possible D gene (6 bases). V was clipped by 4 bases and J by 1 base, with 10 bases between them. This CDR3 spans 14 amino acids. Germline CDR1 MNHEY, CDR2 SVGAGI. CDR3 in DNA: TGTGCCAGCAGTTTGGCAGGGGAGAACACTGAAGCTTTCTTT. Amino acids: CASSLAGENTEAFF.

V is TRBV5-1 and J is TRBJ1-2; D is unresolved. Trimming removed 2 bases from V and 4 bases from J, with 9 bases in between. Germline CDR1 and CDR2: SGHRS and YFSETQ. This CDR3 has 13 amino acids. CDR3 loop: CASSFSEGYGYTF. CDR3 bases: TGCGCCAGCAGCTTCTCTGAGGGCTATGGCTACACCTTC.

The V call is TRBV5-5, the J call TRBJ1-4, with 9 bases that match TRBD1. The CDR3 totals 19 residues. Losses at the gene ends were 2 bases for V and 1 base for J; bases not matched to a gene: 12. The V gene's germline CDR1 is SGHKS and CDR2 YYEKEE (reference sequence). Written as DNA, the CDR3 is TGTGCCAGCAGCTTCAGCGCACAGGGGGCGCGTGGAACTAATGAAAAACTGTTTTTT. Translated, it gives CASSFSAQGARGTNEKLFF.

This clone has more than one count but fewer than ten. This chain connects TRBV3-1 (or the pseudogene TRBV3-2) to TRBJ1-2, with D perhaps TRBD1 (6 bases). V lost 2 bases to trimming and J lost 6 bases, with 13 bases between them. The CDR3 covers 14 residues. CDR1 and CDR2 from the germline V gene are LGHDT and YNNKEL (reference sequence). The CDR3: CASSQRGALDGYTF. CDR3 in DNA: TGTGCCAGCAGCCAACGGGGGGCCTTGGATGGCTACACCTTC.

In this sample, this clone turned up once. CDR3 protein: CAGGALSTDTQYF. The CDR3 nucleotides are TGTGCGGGGGGAGCACTAAGCACAGATACGCAGTATTTT. The chain uses TRBV7-2 and TRBJ2-3, with D possibly being TRBD2 (6 bases). Germline V gives CDR1 SGHTA, CDR2 FQGNSA. The CDR3 has 13 residues.

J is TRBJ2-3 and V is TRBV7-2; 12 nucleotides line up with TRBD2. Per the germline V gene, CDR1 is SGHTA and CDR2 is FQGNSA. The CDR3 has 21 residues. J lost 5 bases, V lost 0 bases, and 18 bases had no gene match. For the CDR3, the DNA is TGTGCCAGCAGCTTAGCTCTTCAGGGCTTGACTAGCGGGAGTAAGTTAGATACGCAGTATTTT. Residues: CASSLALQGLTSGSKLDTQYF.

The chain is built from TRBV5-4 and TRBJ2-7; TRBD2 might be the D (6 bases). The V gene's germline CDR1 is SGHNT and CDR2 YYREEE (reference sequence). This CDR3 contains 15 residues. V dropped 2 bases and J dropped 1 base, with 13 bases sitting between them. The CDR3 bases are TGTGCCAGCAGCTTCGGGGGAACGTGGTCCTACGAGCAGTACTTC. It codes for CASSFGGTWSYEQYF.

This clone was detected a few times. CDR3 sequence: CASSFGTSGGGTSYEQYF. CDR3 bases: TGTGCCAGCAGCTTCGGGACTAGCGGAGGAGGAACATCCTACGAGCAGTACTTC. The rearrangement links TRBV7-9 to TRBJ2-7; 11 nucleotides line up with TRBD2. J was trimmed by 1 base and V by 3 bases; bases with no gene match: 11. Germline lookup yields CDR1 SEHNR and CDR2 FQNEAQ (reference sequence). CDR3 length: 18 residues.